This is a list of T cell receptor beta chains from one sample in a study of blood T cell repertoires in COVID-19. TCRdb's copy holds only in-frame clones and misses some; the assay was immunoSEQ multiplex PCR. The repertoire holds just over 350,000 clones, with about 88% as singletons. The sequencing sample was made of PBMCs or T cells enriched from blood (not recorded which). Receptors were obtained from a woman in her 30s who had recovered from COVID-19. The CDR3 runs from the conserved cysteine through the conserved F or W. Fields, in order: V gene, J gene, CDR3 protein.

>TRBV14|TRBJ1-6
CASSRTGNNSPLHF
>TRBV3-1/TRBV3-2|TRBJ2-7
CASSQKFRQGKGEQYF
>TRBV7-9|TRBJ1-1
CASSLYRENTEAFF
>TRBV3-1/TRBV3-2|TRBJ1-1
CASSHHRVTEAFF
>TRBV5-1|TRBJ2-1
CASSFASNEQFF
>TRBV30|TRBJ1-2
CAWGTGSVGYTF
>TRBV2|TRBJ1-5
CASRRQGGGLQPQHF
>TRBV3-1/TRBV3-2|TRBJ1-5
CASSQDAPGPPQHF
>TRBV14|TRBJ2-5
CASSQRTSGGLTQYF
>TRBV28|TRBJ1-5
CASSPPSGEPQHF
>TRBV2|TRBJ2-5
CASGPRGRETQYF
>TRBV5-1|TRBJ2-1
CASSLERSLSYNEQFF
>TRBV28|TRBJ1-5
CASSLSQGSNQPQHF
>TRBV10-1|TRBJ1-3
CASSESTQGIGNTIYF
>TRBV5-1|TRBJ1-2
CASSPGQGGYGYTF
>TRBV7-9|TRBJ2-5
CASSRDYQETQYF
>TRBV6-1|TRBJ2-3
CASSVGLAGGGADTQYF
>TRBV28|TRBJ1-1
CASSLPQANTEAFF
>TRBV28|TRBJ2-5
CASSLSRETQYF
>TRBV15|TRBJ1-2
CATSSGQGNYGYTF